This is a list of T cell receptor beta chains from one sample in a study of blood T cell repertoires in COVID-19. The method was immunoSEQ multiplex PCR; TCRdb's version includes in-frame clones alone and lacks a portion of them. The table lists roughly 340,000 clones, about 87% of them singletons. The sample was PBMCs or T cells enriched from blood (not recorded which). The receptor set was obtained from a man in his forties in a cohort exposed to, infected with or recovered from COVID-19 (not recorded which). Both conserved end residues are part of each CDR3. D genes are given only for firm matches. Rows may omit the clone size; those that give it use once, few, many or a size class.

>TRBJ1-6|.|.|TRBV2
CASSAGERSPLHF
TGTGCCAGCAGCGCAGGGGAAAGGTCACCCCTCCACTTT
>TRBJ2-1|.|TRBD2|TRBV19
CASMAPRTSGNNEQFF
TGTGCCAGTATGGCCCCCAGGACTAGCGGCAATAATGAGCAGTTCTTC
>TRBJ2-4|.|.|TRBV5-1
CASRGLPGPSNIQYF
TGCGCCAGCAGGGGGCTTCCCGGGCCGTCAAACATTCAGTACTTC
>TRBJ2-7|.|TRBD2|TRBV24-1
CATSDLRGRAVQYF
TGTGCCACCAGTGATTTGCGCGGGAGGGCGGTGCAGTACTTC
>TRBJ2-7|.|TRBD2|TRBV10-3
CAISEGGLAAEQYF
TGTGCCATCAGTGAGGGGGGACTAGCTGCCGAGCAGTACTTC
>TRBJ2-2|once|.|TRBV9
CASSPRGTAFNTGELFF
TGTGCCAGCAGCCCCCGCGGGACAGCTTTCAACACCGGGGAGCTGTTTTTT
>TRBJ2-5|.|TRBD2|TRBV18
CASSPAPGLATQETQYF
TGTGCCAGCTCACCCGCCCCGGGACTAGCGACACAAGAGACCCAGTACTTC
>TRBJ2-2|.|TRBD2|TRBV7-9
CASSFGLAGETGELFF
TGTGCCAGCAGCTTTGGCCTAGCGGGCGAGACCGGGGAGCTGTTTTTT
>TRBJ2-7|few|TRBD2|TRBV19
CASSIGLAGTYEQYF
TGTGCCAGTAGTATAGGGCTAGCGGGGACCTACGAGCAGTACTTC
>TRBJ2-3|few|.|TRBV6-5
CASSTQGKGDTQYF
TGTGCCAGCAGTACACAGGGTAAGGGAGATACGCAGTATTTT
>TRBJ1-6|once|TRBD1|TRBV3-1/TRBV3-2
CASSHNRGRGSPLHF
TGTGCCAGCAGCCATAACAGGGGGAGGGGTTCACCCCTCCACTTT
>TRBJ2-7|once|.|TRBV5-1
CASSLDIYEQYF
TGCGCCAGCAGCTTGGACATCTACGAGCAGTACTTC
>TRBJ1-1|few|TRBD1|TRBV6-5
CASSTKPTGATEAFF
TGTGCCAGCAGTACTAAACCCACAGGGGCAACGGAAGCTTTCTTT
>TRBJ1-3|.|TRBD1|TRBV5-1
CASSLAGQGRGNTIYF
TGCGCCAGCAGCTTGGCGGGACAGGGTAGAGGAAACACCATATATTTT
>TRBJ1-3|.|TRBD1|TRBV3-1/TRBV3-2
CASSQRTGQGGNTIYF
TGTGCCAGCAGCCAAAGGACGGGACAGGGAGGAAACACCATATATTTT
>TRBJ2-7|.|.|TRBV5-1
CASSLEAERAYEQYF
TGCGCCAGCAGCTTGGAAGCCGAGAGGGCCTACGAGCAGTACTTC
>TRBJ1-2|.|.|TRBV30
CAWSANGYTF
TGTGCCTGGAGTGCCAATGGCTACACCTTC
>TRBJ2-7|.|TRBD1|TRBV7-9
CASSLRTGGISYEQYF
TGTGCCAGCAGCCTACGGACAGGGGGCATCTCCTACGAGCAGTACTTC
>TRBJ2-7|.|TRBD2|TRBV5-1
CASTGGGSSYEQYF
TGCGCCAGCACAGGCGGGGGAAGCTCCTACGAGCAGTACTTC
>TRBJ2-3|.|.|TRBV19
CASIASGDNTDTQYF
TGTGCCAGTATTGCCTCCGGGGACAACACAGATACGCAGTATTTT
>TRBJ2-3|.|TRBD2|TRBV3-1/TRBV3-2
CASSQARLAGTNDQQYF
TGTGCCAGCAGCCAAGCTCGCCTAGCGGGGACCAACGATCAGCAGTATTTT
>TRBJ1-2|.|.|TRBV19
CASSTPDTYGYTF
TGTGCCAGTAGTACCCCCGACACGTATGGCTACACCTTC
>TRBJ2-3|once|TRBD2|TRBV5-4
CASSSKREGGAGDTQYF
TGTGCCAGCAGTTCCAAGCGGGAGGGGGGAGCGGGAGATACGCAGTATTTT
>TRBJ1-1|.|TRBD1|TRBV3-1/TRBV3-2
CASSQVTGAEAFF
TGTGCCAGCAGCCAAGTTACAGGGGCTGAAGCTTTCTTT
>TRBJ2-7|.|TRBD2|TRBV30
CAWMLAGTYEQYF
TGTGCCTGGATGCTAGCGGGAACCTACGAGCAGTACTTC
>TRBJ2-7|.|TRBD1|TRBV3-1/TRBV3-2
CASSQWDRGSYEQYF
TGTGCCAGCAGCCAATGGGACAGGGGCTCCTACGAGCAGTACTTC
>TRBJ2-3|.|.|TRBV18
CASSQPGPARADTQYF
TGTGCCAGCTCCCAACCCGGTCCGGCGCGGGCAGATACGCAGTATTTT
>TRBJ2-1|.|TRBD2|TRBV3-1/TRBV3-2
CASSPFHSGLINNEQFF
TGTGCCAGCAGCCCCTTCCATTCGGGACTAATTAACAATGAGCAGTTCTTC
>TRBJ2-3|.|.|TRBV30
CAWSNTDTQYF
TGTGCCTGGAGCAACACAGATACGCAGTATTTT
>TRBJ2-5|.|TRBD2|TRBV7-2
CASSLNLAGVRETQYF
TGTGCCAGCAGCTTAAATCTAGCGGGAGTGAGAGAGACCCAGTACTTC
>TRBJ1-5|.|.|TRBV7-9
CASSLLGANQPQHF
TGTGCCAGCAGCTTATTAGGGGCGAATCAGCCCCAGCATTTT
>TRBJ1-3|.|.|TRBV5-1
CASSLAGKSGGNTIYF
TGCGCCAGCAGCTTGGCAGGGAAATCGGGTGGAAACACCATATATTTT
>TRBJ1-2|.|TRBD1|TRBV11-2
CASSPTGQGTLGYTF
TGTGCCAGCAGCCCAACTGGACAGGGGACTCTTGGCTACACCTTC
>TRBJ1-3|.|.|TRBV19
CASSTDRDSGGRNTIYF
TGTGCCAGTAGTACCGACCGGGACTCCGGAGGAAGAAACACCATATATTTT
>TRBJ2-7|.|TRBD2|TRBV10-2
CASSDLAGIYEQYF
TGCGCCAGCAGTGATCTAGCGGGAATCTACGAGCAGTACTTC
>TRBJ1-2|.|.|TRBV5-5
CASSQADREYGYTF
TGTGCCAGCAGTCAAGCCGACAGAGAATATGGCTACACCTTC
>TRBJ2-1|once|.|TRBV2
CASYTGFTYNEQFF
TGTGCCAGCTACACAGGGTTTACCTACAATGAGCAGTTCTTC
>TRBJ2-6|once|.|TRBV5-4
CASSPGGPPLGANVLTF
TGTGCCAGCAGCCCGGGGGGCCCCCCGCTTGGGGCCAACGTCCTGACTTTC
>TRBJ1-2|.|.|TRBV5-4
CASSLIGALRYGYTF
TGTGCCAGCAGCTTGATAGGGGCCCTCCGCTATGGCTACACCTTC
>TRBJ1-1|.|.|TRBV19
CASRRGSRSFVGTEAFF
TGTGCCAGTAGGCGAGGGTCCCGGTCCTTCGTAGGGACTGAAGCTTTCTTT
>TRBJ2-7|.|.|TRBV5-1
CASSLRGVYYEQYF
TGCGCCAGCAGCTTGAGGGGTGTTTACTACGAGCAGTACTTC
>TRBJ2-7|.|TRBD2|TRBV19
CASSIALPGTSGNLRAQYF
TGTGCCAGTAGTATAGCCCTTCCCGGGACTAGCGGGAACCTACGAGCGCAGTACTTC
>TRBJ2-3|once|TRBD2|TRBV6-4
CASSDVVGGPTDTQYF
TGTGCCAGCAGTGACGTCGTGGGAGGGCCGACAGATACGCAGTATTTT
>TRBJ1-6|once|.|TRBV9
CASSVTTADNSPLHF
TGTGCCAGCAGCGTAACAACAGCCGATAATTCACCCCTCCACTTT
>TRBJ1-6|.|TRBD1|TRBV11-1
CASSAGDRDYSPLHF
TGTGCCAGCAGCGCAGGGGACAGGGATTATTCACCCCTCCACTTT
>TRBJ2-7|.|.|TRBV6-5
CASSSGYDSYEQYF
TGTGCCAGCAGTTCGGGTTATGACTCCTACGAGCAGTACTTC
>TRBJ1-5|.|.|TRBV2
CASREGLSNQPQHF
TGTGCCAGCAGGGAGGGGCTGAGTAATCAGCCCCAGCATTTT
>TRBJ1-6|.|.|TRBV14
CASSPQGRDVNSPLHF
TGTGCCAGCAGCCCGCAGGGTCGTGACGTGAATTCACCCCTCCACTTT
>TRBJ2-1|.|.|TRBV2
CASSSSLYNEQFF
TGTGCCAGCAGTTCCTCACTGTACAATGAGCAGTTCTTC
>TRBJ2-2|.|TRBD2|TRBV5-1
CASSLMTSGGTGELFF
TGCGCCAGCAGCTTGATGACTAGCGGAGGGACCGGGGAGCTGTTTTTT